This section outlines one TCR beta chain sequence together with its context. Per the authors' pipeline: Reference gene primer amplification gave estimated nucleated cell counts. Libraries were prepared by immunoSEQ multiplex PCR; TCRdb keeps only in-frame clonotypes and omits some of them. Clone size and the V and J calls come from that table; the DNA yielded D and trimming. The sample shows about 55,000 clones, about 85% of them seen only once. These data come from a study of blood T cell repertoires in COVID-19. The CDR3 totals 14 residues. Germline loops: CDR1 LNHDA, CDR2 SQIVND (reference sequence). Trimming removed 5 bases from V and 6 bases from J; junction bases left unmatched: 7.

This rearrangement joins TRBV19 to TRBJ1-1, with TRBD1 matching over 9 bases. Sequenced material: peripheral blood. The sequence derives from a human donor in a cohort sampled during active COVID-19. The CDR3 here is CASSSGTGISEAFF. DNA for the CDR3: TGTGCCAGTAGTTCCGGGACAGGGATTTCTGAAGCTTTCTTT.